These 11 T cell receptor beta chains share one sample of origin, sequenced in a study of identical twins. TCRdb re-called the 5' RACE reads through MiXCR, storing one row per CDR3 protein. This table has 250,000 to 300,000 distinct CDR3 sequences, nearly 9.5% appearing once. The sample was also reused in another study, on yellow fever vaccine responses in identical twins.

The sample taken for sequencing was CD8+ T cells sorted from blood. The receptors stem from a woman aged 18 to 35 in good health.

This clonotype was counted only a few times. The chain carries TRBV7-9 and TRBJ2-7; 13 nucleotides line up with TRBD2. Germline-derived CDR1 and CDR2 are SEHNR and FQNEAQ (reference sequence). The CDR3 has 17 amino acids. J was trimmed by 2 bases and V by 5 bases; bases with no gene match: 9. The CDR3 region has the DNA TGTGCCAGCAGCCCACGACTAGCGGGAGGTGAGGCCTACGAGCAGTACTTC. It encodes CASSPRLAGGEAYEQYF. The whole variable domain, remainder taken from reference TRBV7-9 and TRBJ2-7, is DTGVSQNPRHKITKRGQNVTFRCDPISEHNRLYWYRQTLGQGPEFLTYFQNEAQLEKSRLLSDRFSAERPKGSFSTLEIQRTEQGDSAMYLCASSPRLAGGEAYEQYFGPGTRLTVT.

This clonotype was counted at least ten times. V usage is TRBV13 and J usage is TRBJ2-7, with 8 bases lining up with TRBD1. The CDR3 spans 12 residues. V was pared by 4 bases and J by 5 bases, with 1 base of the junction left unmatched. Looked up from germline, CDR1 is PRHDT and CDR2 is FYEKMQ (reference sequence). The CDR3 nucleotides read TGTGCCAGCAGCTCGACAGGGGACGAGCAGTACTTC. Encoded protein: CASSSTGDEQYF. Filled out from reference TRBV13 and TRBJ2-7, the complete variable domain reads AAGVIQSPRHLIKEKRETATLKCYPIPRHDTVYWYQQGPGQDPQFLISFYEKMQSDKGSIPDRFSAQQFSDYHSELNMSSLELGDSALYFCASSSTGDEQYFGPGTRLTVT.

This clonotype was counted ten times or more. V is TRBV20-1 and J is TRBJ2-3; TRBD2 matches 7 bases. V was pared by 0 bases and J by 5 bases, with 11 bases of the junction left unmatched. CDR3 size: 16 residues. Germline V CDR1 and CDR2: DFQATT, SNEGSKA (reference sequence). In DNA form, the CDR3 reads TGCAGTGCTAGAGATATGGCGGGAGAGTCCCGAGATACGCAGTATTTT. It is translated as CSARDMAGESRDTQYF.

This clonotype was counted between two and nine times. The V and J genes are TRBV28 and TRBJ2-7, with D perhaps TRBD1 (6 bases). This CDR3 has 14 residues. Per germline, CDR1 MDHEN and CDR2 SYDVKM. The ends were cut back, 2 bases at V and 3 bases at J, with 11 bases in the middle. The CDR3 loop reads CASSLPGAGYEQYF. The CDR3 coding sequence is TGTGCCAGCAGTTTACCAGGGGCCGGCTACGAGCAGTACTTC.

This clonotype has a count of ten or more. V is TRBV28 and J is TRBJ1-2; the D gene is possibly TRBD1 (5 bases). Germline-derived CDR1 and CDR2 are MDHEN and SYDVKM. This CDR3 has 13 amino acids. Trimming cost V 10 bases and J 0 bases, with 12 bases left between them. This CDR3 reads CATQRDPNYGYTF. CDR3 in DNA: TGTGCCACACAACGGGACCCTAACTATGGCTACACCTTC.

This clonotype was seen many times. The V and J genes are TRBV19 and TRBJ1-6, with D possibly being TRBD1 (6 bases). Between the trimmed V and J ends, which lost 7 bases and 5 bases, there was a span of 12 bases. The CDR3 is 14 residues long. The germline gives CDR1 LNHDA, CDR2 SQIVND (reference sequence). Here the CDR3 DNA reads TGTGCCAGTACAGGGACATCGGATAATTCACCCCTCCACTTT. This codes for CASTGTSDNSPLHF.

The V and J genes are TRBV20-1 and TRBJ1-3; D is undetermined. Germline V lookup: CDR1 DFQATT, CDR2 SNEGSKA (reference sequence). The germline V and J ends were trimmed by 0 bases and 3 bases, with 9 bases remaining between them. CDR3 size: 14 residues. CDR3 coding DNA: TGCAGTGCTAGAGATTTTTCCGATGGAAACACCATATATTTT. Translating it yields CSARDFSDGNTIYF.

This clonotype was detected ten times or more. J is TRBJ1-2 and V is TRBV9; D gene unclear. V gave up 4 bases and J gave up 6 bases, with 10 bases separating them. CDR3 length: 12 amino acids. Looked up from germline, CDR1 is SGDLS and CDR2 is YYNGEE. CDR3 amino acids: CASSLRTNGYTF. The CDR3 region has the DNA TGTGCCAGCAGCTTAAGGACCAATGGCTACACCTTC.

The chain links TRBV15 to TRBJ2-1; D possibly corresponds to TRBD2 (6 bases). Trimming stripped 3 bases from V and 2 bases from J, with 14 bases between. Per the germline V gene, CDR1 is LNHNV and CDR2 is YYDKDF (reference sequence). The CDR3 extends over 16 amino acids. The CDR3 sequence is CATSSTGTVTYNEQFF. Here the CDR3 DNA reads TGTGCCACCAGCAGCACCGGGACTGTAACCTACAATGAGCAGTTCTTC. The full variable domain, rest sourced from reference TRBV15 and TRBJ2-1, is DAMVIQNPRYQVTQFGKPVTLSCSQTLNHNVMYWYQQKSSQAPKLLFHYYDKDFNNEADTPDNFQSRRPNTSFCFLDIRSPGLGDTAMYLCATSSTGTVTYNEQFFGPGTRLTVL.

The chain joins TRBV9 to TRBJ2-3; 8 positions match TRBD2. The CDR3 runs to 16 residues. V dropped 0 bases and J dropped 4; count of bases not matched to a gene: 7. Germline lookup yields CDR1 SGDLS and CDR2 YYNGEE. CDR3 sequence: CASSVDRLARADTQYF. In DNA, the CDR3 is TGTGCCAGCAGCGTAGATAGACTAGCGAGGGCAGATACGCAGTATTTT.

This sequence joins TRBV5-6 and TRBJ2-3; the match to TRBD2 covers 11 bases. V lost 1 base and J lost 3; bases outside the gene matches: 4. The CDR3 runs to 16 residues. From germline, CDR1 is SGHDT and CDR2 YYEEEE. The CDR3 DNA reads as TGTGCCAGCAGCTTGCCTACTAGCGGGAGTACAGATACGCAGTATTTT. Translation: CASSLPTSGSTDTQYF.